This T cell receptor beta chain was obtained from a study of graft-versus-host responses after intestinal transplantation. For the study at large: Induction using anti-thymocyte globulin, followed by tacrolimus and steroids for approximately 3 years, was given to all recipients. Whole-study findings and limits: There were GvH clones found in recipient marrow, and some of them appeared first in ileum or blood.

This clone turned up a few times. CDR3 size: 14 residues. V was trimmed by 6 bases and J by 5 bases, leaving 14 bases between them. The germline V gene has CDR1 WSHSY and CDR2 SAAADI. Sequencing was performed with immunoSEQ multiplex PCR; in TCRdb, only in-frame clones are kept and a portion is missing. The table has about 24,000 clones, 40% seen once. This receptor was obtained from a human patient who received an intestinal transplant. Here the sequenced sample was alloreactive CD4+ T cells from a mixed lymphocyte reaction culture, taken before intestinal transplant. Stated subset: CFSE-low proliferating T cells sorted from roughly 6-day pre-transplant mixed lymphocyte reaction (GvH or HvG direction). The J gene is TRBJ2-1, the V gene TRBV10-2; a weak D match, TRBD2 (5 bases). This CDR3 reads CASRRLSPDNEQFF. The CDR3 DNA sequence: TGCGCCAGCAGACGACTATCGCCAGACAATGAGCAGTTCTTC.